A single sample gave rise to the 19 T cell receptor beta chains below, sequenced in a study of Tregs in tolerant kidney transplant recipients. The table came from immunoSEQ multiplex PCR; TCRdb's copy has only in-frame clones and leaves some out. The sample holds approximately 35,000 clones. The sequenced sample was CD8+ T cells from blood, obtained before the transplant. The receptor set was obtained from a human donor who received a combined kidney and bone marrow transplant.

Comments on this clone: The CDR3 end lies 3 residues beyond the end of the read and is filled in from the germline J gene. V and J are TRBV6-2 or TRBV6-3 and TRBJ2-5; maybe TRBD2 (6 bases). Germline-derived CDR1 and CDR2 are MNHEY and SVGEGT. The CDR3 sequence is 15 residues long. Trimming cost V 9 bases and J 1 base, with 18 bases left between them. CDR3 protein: CASAGIADVQETQYF. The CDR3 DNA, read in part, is TGTGCCAGTGCGGGAATAGCGGACGTCCAAGAGACC.

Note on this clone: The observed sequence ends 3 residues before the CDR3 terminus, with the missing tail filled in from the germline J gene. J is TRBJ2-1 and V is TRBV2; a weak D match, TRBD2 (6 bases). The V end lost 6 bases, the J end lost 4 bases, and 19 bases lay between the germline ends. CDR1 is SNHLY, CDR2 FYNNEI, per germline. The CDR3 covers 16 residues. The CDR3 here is CASSDYPGTEYNEQFF. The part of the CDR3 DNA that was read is TGTGCCAGCAGCGATTACCCGGGGACTGAGTACAATGAG.

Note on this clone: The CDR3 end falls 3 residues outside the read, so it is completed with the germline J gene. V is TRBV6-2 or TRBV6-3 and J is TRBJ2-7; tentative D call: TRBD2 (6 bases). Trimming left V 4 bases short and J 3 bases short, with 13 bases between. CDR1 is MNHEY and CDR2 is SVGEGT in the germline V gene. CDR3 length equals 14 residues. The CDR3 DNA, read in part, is TGTGCCAGCAGTTCCCCGGGACTGATCTACGAG. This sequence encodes CASSSPGLIYE. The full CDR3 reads CASSSPGLIYEQYF.

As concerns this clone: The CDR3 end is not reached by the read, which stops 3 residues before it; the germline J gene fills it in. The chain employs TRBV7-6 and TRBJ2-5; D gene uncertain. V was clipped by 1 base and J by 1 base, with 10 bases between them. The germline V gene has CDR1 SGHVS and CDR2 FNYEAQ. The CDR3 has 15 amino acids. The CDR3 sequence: CASSLEWAFQETQYF. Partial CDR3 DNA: TGTGCCAGCAGCTTAGAATGGGCCTTCCAAGAGACC.

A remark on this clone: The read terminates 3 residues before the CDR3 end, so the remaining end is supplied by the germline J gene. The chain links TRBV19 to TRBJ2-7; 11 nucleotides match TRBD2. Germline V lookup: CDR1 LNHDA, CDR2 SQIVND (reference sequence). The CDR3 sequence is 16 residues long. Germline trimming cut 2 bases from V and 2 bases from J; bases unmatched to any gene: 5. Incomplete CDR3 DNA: TGTGCCAGTAGTATAAAAGGACTAGCGGGCCCCTACGAG. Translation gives CASSIKGLAGPYE. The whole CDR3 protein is CASSIKGLAGPYEQYF.

The CDR3: CASSLSLIPGTTYTGELFF. The CDR3 DNA, read in part, is TGTGCCAGCAGCTTAAGTCTAATCCCCGGGACTACATACACCGGGGAG. The chain combines TRBV7-3 with TRBJ2-2, with 7 bases that match TRBD2. The read halts 3 residues ahead of the CDR3 end, with the missing end drawn from the germline J gene. V shed 1 base, J shed 3 bases, and the junction held 14 bases outside the gene matches. This CDR3 contains 19 residues. Germline CDR1 and CDR2: SGHTA and FQGTGA. The full variable domain, with the rest looked up from reference TRBV7-3 and TRBJ2-2, is GAGVSQTPSNKVTEKGKYVELRCDPISGHTALYWYRQSLGQGPEFLIYFQGTGAADDSGLPNDRFFAVRPEGSVSTLKIQRTERGDSAVYLCASSLSLIPGTTYTGELFFGEGSRLTVL.

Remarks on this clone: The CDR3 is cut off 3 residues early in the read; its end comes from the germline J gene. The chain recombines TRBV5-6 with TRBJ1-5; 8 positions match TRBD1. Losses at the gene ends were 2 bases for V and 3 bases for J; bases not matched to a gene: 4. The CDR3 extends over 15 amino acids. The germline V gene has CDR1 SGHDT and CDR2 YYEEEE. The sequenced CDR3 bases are TGTGCCAGCAGCTTTCAGGGGGCATCCAATCAGCCC. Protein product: CASSFQGASNQP. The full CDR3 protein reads CASSFQGASNQPQHF. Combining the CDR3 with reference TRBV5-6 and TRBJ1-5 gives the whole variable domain DAGVTQSPTHLIKTRGQQVTLRCSPKSGHDTVSWYQQALGQGPQFIFQYYEEEERQRGNFPDRFSGHQFPNYSSELNVNALLLGDSALYLCASSFQGASNQPQHFGDGTRLSIL.

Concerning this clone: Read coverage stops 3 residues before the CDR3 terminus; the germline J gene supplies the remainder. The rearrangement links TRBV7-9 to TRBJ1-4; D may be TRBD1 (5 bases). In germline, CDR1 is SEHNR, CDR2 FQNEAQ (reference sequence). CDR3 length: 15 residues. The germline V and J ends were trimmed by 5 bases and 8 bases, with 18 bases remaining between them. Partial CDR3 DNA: TGTGCCAGCAGCCTTACGAGCAGGGCAGCGGAAAAA. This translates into CASSLTSRAAEK. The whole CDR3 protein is CASSLTSRAAEKLFF.

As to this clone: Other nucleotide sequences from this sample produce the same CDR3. The CDR3 spells CASSLSPGELFF. The sequenced CDR3 bases are TGTGCCAGCAGTCTCAGTCCCGGGGAG. The chain joins TRBV6-2 or TRBV6-3 to TRBJ2-2; no reliable D call. The CDR3 end falls 3 residues outside the read, so it is completed with the germline J gene. The CDR3 covers 12 residues. The germline gives CDR1 MNHEY, CDR2 SVGEGT. V lost 5 bases, J lost 6 bases, and 7 bases lay in between.

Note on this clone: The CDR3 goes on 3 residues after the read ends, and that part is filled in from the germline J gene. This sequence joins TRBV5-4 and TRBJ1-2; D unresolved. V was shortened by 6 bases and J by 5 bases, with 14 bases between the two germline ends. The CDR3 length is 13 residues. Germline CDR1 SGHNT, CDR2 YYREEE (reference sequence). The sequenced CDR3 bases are TGTGCCAGCACCCCCGGGTCGGGGTATGGC. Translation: CASTPGSGYG. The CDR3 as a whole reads CASTPGSGYGYTF.

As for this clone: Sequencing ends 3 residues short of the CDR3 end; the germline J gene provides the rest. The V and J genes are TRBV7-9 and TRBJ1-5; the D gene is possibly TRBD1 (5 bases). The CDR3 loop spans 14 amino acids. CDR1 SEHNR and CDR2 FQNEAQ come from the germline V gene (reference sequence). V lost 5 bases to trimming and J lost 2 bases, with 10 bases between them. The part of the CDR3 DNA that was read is TGTGCCAGCAGCCCCGGGGGGGGCAATCAGCCC. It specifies CASSPGGGNQP. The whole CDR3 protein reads CASSPGGGNQPQHF.

The sequenced CDR3 bases are TGTGCCAGCAGTGGCAGAAACTACGAG. Residues: CASSGRNYE. The entire CDR3 reads CASSGRNYEQYF. This chain connects TRBV6-1 to TRBJ2-7; no clear D. The CDR3 end is not reached by the read, which stops 3 residues before it; the germline J gene fills it in. The CDR3 is 12 amino acids. Per the germline V gene, CDR1 is MNHNS and CDR2 is SASEGT. Trimming took 4 bases from V and 3 from J, leaving 7 bases between them.

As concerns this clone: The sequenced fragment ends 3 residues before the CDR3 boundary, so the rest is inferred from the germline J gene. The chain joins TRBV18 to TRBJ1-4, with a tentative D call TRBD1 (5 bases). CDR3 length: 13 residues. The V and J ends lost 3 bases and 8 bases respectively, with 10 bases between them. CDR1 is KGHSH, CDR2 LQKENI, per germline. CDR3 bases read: TGTGCCAGCTCACCCAGGGATAGGGAAAAA. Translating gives CASSPRDREK. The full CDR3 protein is CASSPRDREKLFF.

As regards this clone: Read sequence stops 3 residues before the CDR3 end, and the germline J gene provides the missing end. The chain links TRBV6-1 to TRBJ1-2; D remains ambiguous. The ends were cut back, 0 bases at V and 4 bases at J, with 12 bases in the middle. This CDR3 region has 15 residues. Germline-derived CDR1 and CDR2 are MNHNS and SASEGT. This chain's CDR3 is CASSEARGPLYGYTF. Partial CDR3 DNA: TGTGCCAGCAGTGAAGCGAGAGGGCCCCTCTATGGC.

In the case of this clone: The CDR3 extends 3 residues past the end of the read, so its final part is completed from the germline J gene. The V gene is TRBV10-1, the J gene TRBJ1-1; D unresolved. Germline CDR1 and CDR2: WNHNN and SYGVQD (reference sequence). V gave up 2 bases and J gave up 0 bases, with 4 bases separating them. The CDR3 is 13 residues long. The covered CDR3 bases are TGCGCCAGCAGTGAGCAGGTGAACACTGAA. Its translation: CASSEQVNTE. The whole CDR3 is CASSEQVNTEAFF.

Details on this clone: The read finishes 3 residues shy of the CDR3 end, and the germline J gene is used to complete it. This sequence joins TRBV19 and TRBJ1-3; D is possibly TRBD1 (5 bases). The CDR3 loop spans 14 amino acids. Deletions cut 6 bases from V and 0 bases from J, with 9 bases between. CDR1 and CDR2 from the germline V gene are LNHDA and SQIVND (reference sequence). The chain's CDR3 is CASRTASSGNTIYF. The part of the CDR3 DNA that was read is TGTGCCAGTAGGACAGCGAGCTCTGGAAACACC.

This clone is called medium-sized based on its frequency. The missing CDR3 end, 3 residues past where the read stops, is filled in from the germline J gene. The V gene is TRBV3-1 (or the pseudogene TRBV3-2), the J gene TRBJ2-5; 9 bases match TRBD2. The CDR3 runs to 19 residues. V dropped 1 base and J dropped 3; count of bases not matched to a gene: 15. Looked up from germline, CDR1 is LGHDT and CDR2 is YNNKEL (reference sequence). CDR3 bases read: TGTGCCAGCAGCCAAGGTCCCGAAGGTAGCGGGGGAGACAAAGAGACC. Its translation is CASSQGPEGSGGDKET. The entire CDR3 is CASSQGPEGSGGDKETQYF.

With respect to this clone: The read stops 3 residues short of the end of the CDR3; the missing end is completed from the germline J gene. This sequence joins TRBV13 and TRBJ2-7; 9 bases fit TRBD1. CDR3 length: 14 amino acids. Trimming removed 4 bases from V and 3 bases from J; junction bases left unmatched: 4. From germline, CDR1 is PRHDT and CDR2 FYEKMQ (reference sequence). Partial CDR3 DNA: TGTGCCAGCAGCTCCGGGACAGGGTTCTACGAG. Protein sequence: CASSSGTGFYE. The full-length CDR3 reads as CASSSGTGFYEQYF.

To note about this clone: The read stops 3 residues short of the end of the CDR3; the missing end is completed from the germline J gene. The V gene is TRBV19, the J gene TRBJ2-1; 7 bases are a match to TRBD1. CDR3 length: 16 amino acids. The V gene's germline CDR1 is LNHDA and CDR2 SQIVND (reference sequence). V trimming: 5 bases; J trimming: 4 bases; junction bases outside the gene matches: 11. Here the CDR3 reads CASSALRQGGYNEQFF. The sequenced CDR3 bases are TGTGCCAGTAGTGCCCTAAGACAGGGTGGGTACAATGAG.